This entry concerns a single T cell receptor (beta chain). V trimming: 6 bases; J trimming: 0 bases; junction bases outside the gene matches: 11. This CDR3 has 17 residues. Germline CDR1 and CDR2: SGHRS and YFSETQ. The record originates from a study of blood T cell repertoires in COVID-19. As for the study in general: Specimens from acute and convalescent COVID-19 originated in the United States, Italy and Spain. Sources were T cells, B-cell-depleted T cells, or PBMCs; the material itself was cDNA or gDNA.

Methods used by the authors: Estimation of nucleated cell counts relied on the amplification of reference gene primers. Assay used: immunoSEQ multiplex PCR; TCRdb lists only in-frame clones, some missing. Clone size and V and J calls were adopted from that table, with D and trimming inferred from the DNA. In the table there are 290,000 or so clones, roughly 86% of which are singletons. The chain joins TRBV5-1 to TRBJ2-3; 9 positions agree with TRBD1. Sequenced sample: peripheral blood. The receptor was derived from a man aged 65 to 79 with acute or convalescent COVID-19. The CDR3 sequence: CASTWWTGASSTDTQYF. In DNA, the CDR3 is TGCGCCAGCACCTGGTGGACAGGGGCCTCTAGCACAGATACGCAGTATTTT.